What follows are 11 T cell receptor beta chains derived from one specimen sequenced in a study of CD8 T cells in Susac syndrome. After extraction with the RNeasy kit, about 0.45 to 1 ug of the RNA was reverse transcribed using random hexamers. TCRdb re-derived calls from the immunoSEQ multiplex PCR reads in MiXCR, one entry per CDR3 protein. The sample contains some 96,000 distinct CDR3 sequences, around 94% of which appear only once. The source material was CD4+ T cells from PBMCs. Source of these receptors: a human donor with Susac syndrome.

This clonotype was seen just once. The chain couples TRBV9 to TRBJ2-6, with TRBD1 identical over 7 bases. Germline values: CDR1 SGDLS, CDR2 YYNGEE. J gave up 1 base and V 0 bases, and 10 bases lay outside the gene matches. CDR3 length equals 19 residues. The CDR3 sequence: CASSVVRDRAISGANVLTF. Written as DNA, the CDR3 is TGTGCCAGCAGCGTAGTGCGTGACAGGGCAATATCTGGGGCCAACGTCCTGACTTTC.

This chain uses TRBV12-3 or TRBV12-4 with TRBJ2-5; D remains unclear. The CDR3 is 12 residues long. V dropped 5 bases and J dropped 4 bases, with 8 bases sitting between them. The CDR3 nucleotides are TGTGCCAGCAGTCCGGCCGGAGAGACCCAGTACTTC. It is translated as CASSPAGETQYF.

The V gene is TRBV2, the J gene TRBJ2-6, with no clear D. Germline V gene data show CDR1 as SNHLY and CDR2 as FYNNEI. Trimming stripped 7 bases from V and 0 bases from J, with 4 bases between. There are 13 residues in the CDR3. CDR3 sequence reads: CASTDSGANVLTF. CDR3 bases: TGTGCCAGCACAGACTCTGGGGCCAACGTCCTGACTTTC.

The rearrangement joins TRBV20-1 to TRBJ2-7; maybe TRBD1 (6 bases). The germline V and J ends were trimmed by 3 bases and 5 bases, with 8 bases remaining between them. The germline V gene encodes CDR1 DFQATT and CDR2 SNEGSKA (reference sequence). The CDR3 is 11 amino acids. The CDR3 DNA reads TGCAGTGCTAGCAGGGGTAACGAGCAGTACTTC. Amino acids: CSASRGNEQYF.

This clonotype was recorded once. This rearrangement joins TRBV7-8 to TRBJ1-2, with 11 bases aligning to TRBD1. CDR3 length: 14 amino acids. Losses at the gene ends were 5 bases for V and 3 bases for J; bases not matched to a gene: 2. Germline CDR1 SGHVS, CDR2 FQNEAQ. This chain's CDR3 is CASSRTGGDYGYTF. CDR3 sequence (DNA): TGTGCCAGCAGCCGGACAGGGGGCGACTATGGCTACACCTTC.

V gene TRBV12-3 or TRBV12-4 combines with J gene TRBJ2-1; D remains ambiguous. The CDR3 contains 13 residues. Deletions cut 3 bases from V and 7 bases from J, with 10 bases between. In DNA, the CDR3 is TGTGCCAGCAGTTTCAACCCGGGTAATGAGCAGTTCTTC. Translated: CASSFNPGNEQFF.

The gene calls are TRBV25-1 and TRBJ2-1; D uncertain. Trimming took off 10 bases at V and 3 bases at J, with 4 bases between the two ends. Germline CDR1 MGHDK, CDR2 SYGVNS. This CDR3 contains 10 residues. The CDR3 loop reads CATGYNEQFF. The CDR3 nucleotides are TGTGCCACTGGCTACAATGAGCAGTTCTTC.

The chain has TRBV5-1 and TRBJ2-3, with a weak D call TRBD1 (5 bases). This CDR3 spans 16 amino acids. V shed 2 bases and J shed 0 bases, with 13 bases lying between them. In germline, CDR1 is SGHRS, CDR2 YFSETQ. CDR3 sequence reads: CASSLGAFSSTDTQYF. CDR3 nucleotide sequence: TGCGCCAGCAGCTTAGGGGCGTTTTCTAGCACAGATACGCAGTATTTT.

The chain recombines TRBV30 with TRBJ2-5; 9 nucleotides agree with TRBD1. V dropped 2 bases and J dropped 3; count of bases not matched to a gene: 4. Germline CDR1 is GTSNPN and CDR2 is SVGIG (reference sequence). The CDR3 loop spans 14 amino acids. CDR3: CAWSRQGEEETQYF. CDR3 DNA sequence: TGTGCCTGGAGTCGACAGGGGGAGGAAGAGACCCAGTACTTC.

In this sample, this clonotype turned up a few times. The V call is TRBV12-3 or TRBV12-4, the J call TRBJ1-1; D might be TRBD1 (5 bases). CDR3 length: 13 residues. Trimming removed 5 bases at V and 1 base at J, with 8 bases between. For the CDR3, the DNA is TGTGCCAGCAGTCCAGGGCGGAACACTGAAGCTTTCTTT. It is translated as CASSPGRNTEAFF.

V and J are TRBV5-1 and TRBJ2-7, with 10 bases identical to TRBD1. CDR1 SGHRS and CDR2 YFSETQ come from the germline V gene. The length of the CDR3 is 15 residues. V dropped 6 bases and J dropped 3; count of bases not matched to a gene: 9. CDR3 DNA: TGCGCCAGCACAAAGAGGGGGACAGGGGTCTACGAGCAGTACTTC. This codes for CASTKRGTGVYEQYF. The complete variable domain, with remaining parts taken from reference TRBV5-1 and TRBJ2-7, reads KAGVTQTPRYLIKTRGQQVTLSCSPISGHRSVSWYQQTPGQGLQFLFEYFSETQRNKGNFPGRFSGRQFSNSRSEMNVSTLELGDSALYLCASTKRGTGVYEQYFGPGTRLTVT.